This T cell receptor beta chain was obtained from a study of shared clonotypes between healthy human individuals. Study-wide results and caveats: Lower generation probabilities were found for non-shared clonotypes than for those shared by all four donors.

Over several immunoSEQ plates, each subset's genomic DNA was distributed in even portions. As handled by the study authors: Because ImmunoSEQ provided only junction sequences with no quality scores, the filtering differed. The method was immunoSEQ multiplex PCR; TCRdb's version includes in-frame clones alone and lacks a portion of them. V and J calls plus clone size are reproduced from that table; the DNA served to infer D and trimming. The data hold approximately 2.1 million clones, with roughly 93% observed a single time. CDR1 and CDR2 (germline): LGHNA, YSLEER. This CDR3 spans 13 amino acids. Trimming removed 4 bases at V and 3 bases at J, with 7 bases between. As to this clone: What it binds is not known.

Free of recent acute infections or vaccinations, the donors were healthy HIV-negative adults. The sample was naive CD4+ T cells from PBMCs. The subset denotes: CD45RA+ positively selected. This TCR derives from a man younger than 35 in good health. Some clones in this sample may be carry-over from other donors' samples. This chain uses TRBV4-3 with TRBJ2-1, with unresolved D. CDR3 loop: CASSPALYNEQFF. DNA for the CDR3: TGCGCCAGCAGCCCTGCTCTCTACAATGAGCAGTTCTTC.